A single sample gave rise to the 31 T cell receptor beta chains below, sequenced in a study of T cell changes during pregnancy in multiple sclerosis. Clones were read by immunoSEQ multiplex PCR, and TCRdb kept only the in-frame ones, dropping some. The sample gives approximately 48,000 clones, 80% to 95% of which show up once; less than 0.45% is in the top ten. Sequenced here: CD4+ T cells from peripheral blood mononuclear cells, sampled after pregnancy. These receptors originate from a female donor with multiple sclerosis, enrolled in a pregnancy study.

The V gene is TRBV20-1, the J gene TRBJ2-5, with D maybe TRBD2 (5 bases). CDR3 length: 11 amino acids. Germline V CDR1 and CDR2: DFQATT, SNEGSKA (reference sequence). V was shortened by 0 bases and J by 9 bases, with 8 bases between the two germline ends. The CDR3 DNA reads as TGCAGTGCTAGAGAATTGGAGGCCCAGTACTTC. Protein sequence: CSARELEAQYF.

This clone showed up just once. In DNA, the CDR3 is TGCGCCAGCAGCTTGGACACTAGCGGATACAATGAGCAGTTCTTC. This sequence encodes CASSLDTSGYNEQFF. The genes are TRBV5-1 and TRBJ2-1, with 8 positions matching TRBD2. Germline values: CDR1 SGHRS, CDR2 YFSETQ. Losses at the gene ends were 0 bases for V and 4 bases for J; bases not matched to a gene: 3. The CDR3 is 15 amino acids.

The chain links TRBV4-2 to TRBJ2-6; tentatively, D is TRBD2 (6 bases). CDR1 is LGHNA, CDR2 YNFKEQ, per germline. The CDR3 totals 15 residues. Trimming took 1 base from V and 2 from J, leaving 6 bases between them. DNA of the CDR3: TGTGCCAGCAGCCAAGGACTAGCTGGGGCCAACGTCCTGACTTTC. This translates into CASSQGLAGANVLTF.

V and J are TRBV11-2 and TRBJ2-4; unclear D gene. V lost 5 bases to trimming and J lost 2 bases, with 22 bases between them. This CDR3 is 18 amino acids long. Germline CDR1 is SGHAT and CDR2 is FQNNGV. CDR3 in amino acids: CASSPRPLADLSKNIQYF. The CDR3 DNA sequence: TGTGCCAGCAGCCCCCGGCCTTTAGCCGACCTTTCCAAAAACATTCAGTACTTC.

The gene calls are TRBV7-2 and TRBJ2-7; TRBD2 is a possible D gene (7 bases). Germline V gives CDR1 SGHTA, CDR2 FQGNSA. Trimming took off 0 bases at V and 7 bases at J, with 16 bases between the two ends. The CDR3 runs 15 residues. CDR3 coding DNA: TGTGCCAGCAGCTTAGCAGCAGGAAAGGGGGGGGAGCAGTACTTC. This gives the protein CASSLAAGKGGEQYF.

This CDR3 is CASRGQLPFYNEQFF. DNA for the CDR3: TGTGCCAGCAGAGGACAGTTACCCTTCTACAATGAGCAGTTCTTC. This chain joins TRBV6-5 and TRBJ2-1, with D possibly TRBD1 on 6 matching bases. V was pared by 6 bases and J by 3 bases, with 15 bases between. The length of the CDR3 is 15 residues. The germline gives CDR1 MNHEY, CDR2 SVGAGI.

In this sample, this clone turned up once. This rearrangement joins TRBV11-2 to TRBJ2-7; 8 bases are a match to TRBD1. Germline lookup yields CDR1 SGHAT and CDR2 FQNNGV. The CDR3 totals 14 residues. After removal of 4 bases from V and 6 bases from J, the junction contained 8 bases not matched to a gene. The CDR3 region is CASSSGQELSEQYF. For the CDR3, the DNA is TGTGCCAGCAGCTCGGGACAGGAATTAAGCGAGCAGTACTTC.

The rearrangement links TRBV4-1 to TRBJ2-7; a possible D gene is TRBD2 (6 bases). CDR3 length: 15 residues. V lost 2 bases and J lost 2, with 13 bases in between. CDR1 and CDR2 from the germline V gene are MGHRA and YSYEKL. The CDR3: CASSQRAGITYEQYF. For the CDR3, the DNA is TGCGCCAGCAGCCAACGGGCGGGAATAACCTACGAGCAGTACTTC.

The chain combines TRBV2 with TRBJ2-1; TRBD2 matches at 10 bases. V gave up 7 bases and J gave up 3 bases; unmatched junction bases: 3. In germline, CDR1 is SNHLY, CDR2 FYNNEI. There are 14 residues in the CDR3. CDR3 in amino acids: CASTWTSGYNEQFF. CDR3 coding DNA: TGTGCCAGCACGTGGACTAGCGGCTACAATGAGCAGTTCTTC.

The chain employs TRBV6-5 and TRBJ1-5; perhaps TRBD1 as D (5 bases). V lost 5 bases and J lost 1, with 12 bases in between. The CDR3 sequence is 15 residues long. Germline V gene sequence: CDR1 MNHEY, CDR2 SVGAGI. CDR3: CASSQQGLSNQPQHF. CDR3 coding DNA: TGTGCCAGCAGTCAGCAGGGACTAAGCAATCAGCCCCAGCATTTT.

This clone is a singleton in its sample. This chain links TRBV10-3 with TRBJ1-5, with D perhaps TRBD1 (5 bases). The CDR3 extends over 13 amino acids. V lost 4 bases, J lost 7 bases, and 11 bases lay in between. Germline-derived CDR1 and CDR2 are ENHRY and SYGVKD. The CDR3 DNA sequence: TGTGCCATCAGTGGGGGGGACGGACAGCCCCAGCATTTT. This codes for CAISGGDGQPQHF.

The chain uses TRBV6-1 and TRBJ2-7, with TRBD2 as a possible D gene (6 bases). CDR1 is MNHNS and CDR2 is SASEGT in the germline V gene. The ends were cut back, 0 bases at V and 2 bases at J, with 8 bases in the middle. This CDR3 is 14 amino acids long. The CDR3 DNA sequence: TGTGCCAGCAGTGAAGCAAGGACTACCTACGAGCAGTACTTC. Amino acids: CASSEARTTYEQYF.

This sequence joins TRBV4-2 and TRBJ1-2; D gene ambiguous. The germline V gene encodes CDR1 LGHNA and CDR2 YNFKEQ. V lost 1 base, J lost 4 bases, and 16 bases lay in between. The CDR3 loop spans 16 amino acids. The CDR3 sequence is CASSQGVWNGVYGYTF. The CDR3 bases are TGTGCCAGCAGCCAAGGAGTCTGGAACGGAGTCTATGGCTACACCTTC.

J is TRBJ2-2 and V is TRBV11-2; possible D gene TRBD2, 5 bases. V was cut by 5 bases and J by 8 bases, with 9 bases left in between. Germline V gene lookup returns CDR1 SGHAT and CDR2 FQNNGV. The CDR3 is made up of 12 amino acids. CDR3 loop: CASSERTGELFF. For the CDR3, the DNA is TGTGCCAGCAGCGAGAGGACTGGGGAGCTGTTTTTT.

The chain uses TRBV27 and TRBJ1-3; a possible D gene is TRBD1 (5 bases). This CDR3 spans 15 amino acids. Germline values: CDR1 MNHEY, CDR2 SMNVEV (reference sequence). Trimming left V 6 bases short and J 4 bases short, with 16 bases between. The CDR3, as DNA: TGTGCCAGCAGATCGGGGGGTGGCGTCGGAAACACCATATATTTT. The encoded protein is CASRSGGGVGNTIYF.

The chain carries TRBV21-1 and TRBJ1-2; the table names TRBD1, a call not compared with the DNA. TRBV21-1 is a known pseudogene. This CDR3 is built from 18 residues. The CDR3 coding sequence is TGTGCCAGCAGCAAAGCCTGGACAGAACAGATATTTAACTATGGCTACACCTTC. This codes for CASSKAWTEQIFNYGYTF.

This clone was seen just once. V gene TRBV18 combines with J gene TRBJ2-3, with TRBD1 matching 7 bases. The CDR3 has 14 residues. V lost 6 bases and J lost 2; bases outside the gene matches: 5. Germline V gene lookup returns CDR1 KGHSH and CDR2 LQKENI. CDR3 in amino acids: CASSPTGTTDTQYF. The CDR3 region has the DNA TGTGCCAGCTCTCCGACAGGGACCACAGATACGCAGTATTTT.

The rearrangement uses TRBV19 and TRBJ2-3, with 9 bases identical to TRBD2. Germline-derived CDR1 and CDR2 are LNHDA and SQIVND (reference sequence). Losses at the gene ends were 5 bases for V and 4 bases for J; bases not matched to a gene: 4. The CDR3 has 14 amino acids. The chain's CDR3 is CASSRTSVSDTQYF. For the CDR3, the DNA is TGTGCCAGTAGTCGGACTAGCGTGTCAGATACGCAGTATTTT.

The chain employs TRBV29-1 and TRBJ2-1; a possible D gene is TRBD2 (6 bases). This CDR3 spans 14 amino acids. V lost 7 bases to trimming and J lost 9 bases, with 22 bases between them. The V gene's germline CDR1 is SQVTM and CDR2 ANQGSEA. The CDR3 protein is CSGATSSTTPEQFF. The CDR3, as DNA: TGCAGCGGGGCTACTAGCTCCACGACCCCTGAGCAGTTCTTC.

The chain carries TRBV5-5 and TRBJ1-1; 7 nucleotides agree with TRBD1. Germline V gene sequence: CDR1 SGHKS, CDR2 YYEKEE (reference sequence). V was clipped by 5 bases and J by 1 base; unmatched bases: 5. The CDR3 extends over 14 amino acids. CDR3: CASRETGPNTEAFF. The CDR3 DNA sequence: TGTGCCAGCAGAGAGACAGGGCCGAACACTGAAGCTTTCTTT. The whole variable domain, remainder taken from reference TRBV5-5 and TRBJ1-1, is DAGVTQSPTHLIKTRGQQVTLRCSPISGHKSVSWYQQVLGQGPQFIFQYYEKEERGRGNFPDRFSARQFPNYSSELNVNALLLGDSALYLCASRETGPNTEAFFGQGTRLTVV.

The chain links TRBV5-1 to TRBJ2-1; 9 nucleotides align to TRBD2. This CDR3 has 15 residues. From germline, CDR1 is SGHRS and CDR2 YFSETQ. Trimming at V came to 0 bases and at J to 6 bases, leaving 4 bases not matched to a gene. CDR3 bases: TGCGCCAGCAGCTTGGGACTAGCGGCTTCCAATGAGCAGTTCTTC. Translating gives CASSLGLAASNEQFF.

The rearrangement links TRBV5-1 to TRBJ2-1, with a tentative D call TRBD1 (6 bases). Trimming pared 4 bases from V and 7 bases from J, leaving 18 bases between. CDR3 size: 15 residues. The V gene's germline CDR1 is SGHRS and CDR2 YFSETQ. The CDR3: CASSGSGQPGNEQFF. The CDR3 nucleotides are TGCGCCAGCAGCGGAAGCGGACAGCCTGGGAATGAGCAGTTCTTC.

The chain employs TRBV13 and TRBJ2-1, with 11 bases that match TRBD2. In germline, CDR1 is PRHDT, CDR2 FYEKMQ (reference sequence). V was pared by 6 bases and J by 4 bases, with 8 bases of the junction left unmatched. The CDR3 runs 16 residues. The CDR3 loop is CASRLLLAGGYNEQFF. CDR3 nucleotide sequence: TGTGCCAGCAGATTACTTCTAGCGGGAGGATACAATGAGCAGTTCTTC.

V usage is TRBV7-6 and J usage is TRBJ2-5; no clear D. Per germline, CDR1 SGHVS and CDR2 FNYEAQ. The CDR3 is 16 residues long. V shed 4 bases and J shed 5 bases, with 20 bases lying between them. The CDR3 spells CASSSSPSMSRETQYF. DNA for the CDR3: TGTGCCAGCAGCTCATCTCCGTCGATGAGTCGGGAGACCCAGTACTTC.

The rearrangement joins TRBV7-9 to TRBJ1-1; TRBD1 aligns across 7 bases. The germline V gene encodes CDR1 SEHNR and CDR2 FQNEAQ (reference sequence). The CDR3 is 15 amino acids. With 7 bases clipped from V and 2 bases from J, the junction kept 10 bases outside the gene matches. CDR3 in amino acids: CASTPMGQINTEAFF. In DNA, the CDR3 is TGTGCCAGCACCCCAATGGGACAGATTAACACTGAAGCTTTCTTT.

V usage is TRBV21-1 and J usage is TRBJ1-4. TRBV21-1 is a pseudogene segment. The CDR3 contains 20 residues. The DNA for the CDR3 is TGTGCCAGCAGCAAAAGGAGGTGGAGGAGGACGCGGTGGGCTAATGAAAAACTGTTTTTT. Its protein is CASSKRRWRRTRWANEKLFF.

The chain combines TRBV4-3 with TRBJ2-1; 7 bases agree with TRBD2. The germline CDR1 and CDR2 sequences are LGHNA and YSLEER. Germline trimming cut 1 base from V and 10 bases from J; bases unmatched to any gene: 4. This CDR3 has 13 amino acids. CDR3 nucleotides: TGCGCCAGCAGCCAAGCGGGAGGTCGCGAGCAGTTCTTC. Protein: CASSQAGGREQFF.

The chain recombines TRBV6-6 with TRBJ1-1, with 9 bases lining up with TRBD1. The CDR3 covers 15 residues. V dropped 5 bases and J dropped 0; count of bases not matched to a gene: 4. Germline loops: CDR1 MNHNY, CDR2 SVGAGI (reference sequence). CDR3 sequence: CASSTWDRVNTEAFF. In nucleotides, the CDR3 is TGTGCCAGCAGTACCTGGGACAGGGTGAACACTGAAGCTTTCTTT.

Only one count was recorded for this clone. The chain is built from TRBV7-9 and TRBJ1-1; TRBD1 is a possible D gene (5 bases). CDR3 length equals 14 residues. Germline V CDR1 and CDR2: SEHNR, FQNEAQ (reference sequence). The germline V and J ends were trimmed by 2 bases and 2 bases, with 9 bases remaining between them. CDR3 DNA sequence: TGTGCCAGCAGCTTAAGACAGCCTAACACTGAAGCTTTCTTT. Amino acid sequence: CASSLRQPNTEAFF.

The CDR3 loop is CSVGAGRREQYF. CDR3 in DNA: TGCAGCGTTGGTGCAGGTCGTCGCGAGCAGTACTTC. The chain carries TRBV29-1 and TRBJ2-7, with D unclear. The germline V and J ends were trimmed by 4 bases and 6 bases, with 13 bases remaining between them. The CDR3 is 12 residues long. Per germline, CDR1 SQVTM and CDR2 ANQGSEA.

The chain carries TRBV9 and TRBJ2-2; D may be TRBD1 (6 bases). Trimming stripped 4 bases from V and 5 bases from J, with 12 bases between. Germline-derived CDR1 and CDR2 are SGDLS and YYNGEE. The CDR3 length is 14 residues. The CDR3 sequence: CASSSRGGTGELFF. Written as DNA, the CDR3 is TGTGCCAGCAGCAGTAGAGGGGGAACCGGGGAGCTGTTTTTT.